This T cell receptor (beta chain) came from a study of T cells expressing NK-cell markers. TCRdb re-called the 5' RACE reads, yielding one record per CDR3 amino acid sequence without DNA. Its table lists fewer than 550,000 distinct CDR3 sequences. The CDR3 covers 14 residues. Looked up from germline, CDR1 is DFQATT and CDR2 is SNEGSKA (reference sequence). Sample: blood T cells: a sorted CD56 or NKG2C T cell subset, CD4+ or CD8+ T cells, or bulk PBMC T cells (not recorded which). The chain couples TRBV20-1 to TRBJ2-5; TCRdb reports TRBD2, a call that lacks DNA to check it against. This clonotype was sampled from a woman aged 45-59 years in good health. The chain's CDR3 is CSALAGGWSETQYF.